This T cell receptor (beta chain) is drawn from a study of T cells in Graves' hyperthyroidism and ophthalmopathy. General study findings and limits: A model built on 13 V-J features separated ophthalmopathy from stable hyperthyroidism.

This clonotype occurred a few times. Its antigen remains unidentified. Germline assignment: CDR1 ENHRY and CDR2 SYGVKD. V was shortened by 7 bases and J by 5 bases, with 11 bases between the two germline ends. The CDR3 spans 13 residues. Exclusion of a patient resulted from uncontrolled infection, other autoimmune disease, pregnancy or lactation. Diagnosis relied on clinical symptoms, serum thyroxine and TRAb, thyroid ultrasound and orbital computed tomography. It was RNA transcripts that yielded the amplified TCR beta CDR3 regions. TCR CDR3 underwent first-round RT-PCR with the HTBI primer set. TCRdb fed the multiplex PCR reads into MiXCR, producing one record per CDR3 protein. The sample consists of 550,000 to 700,000 distinct CDR3 sequences, around 46% of them appearing once.

The sequence came from an adult woman with Graves' disease, either hyperthyroidism or ophthalmopathy (not recorded which). The chain uses TRBV10-3 and TRBJ2-2; no definite D call. Material: peripheral blood or thyroid tissue (not recorded which). The CDR3 region has the DNA TGTGCCATCATATCGGGTCGGACCGGGGAGCTGTTTTTT. Translated, it gives CAIISGRTGELFF.